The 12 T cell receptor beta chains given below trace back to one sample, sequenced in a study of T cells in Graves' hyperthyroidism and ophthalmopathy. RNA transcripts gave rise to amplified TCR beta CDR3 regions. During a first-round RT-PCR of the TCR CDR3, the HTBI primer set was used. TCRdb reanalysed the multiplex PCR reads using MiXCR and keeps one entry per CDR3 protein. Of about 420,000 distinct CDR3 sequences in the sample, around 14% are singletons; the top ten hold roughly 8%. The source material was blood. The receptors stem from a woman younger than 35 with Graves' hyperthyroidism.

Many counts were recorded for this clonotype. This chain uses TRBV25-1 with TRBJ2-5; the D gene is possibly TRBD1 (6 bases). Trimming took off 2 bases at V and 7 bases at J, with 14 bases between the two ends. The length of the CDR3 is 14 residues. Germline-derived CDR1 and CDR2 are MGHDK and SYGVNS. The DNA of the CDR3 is TGTGCCAGCAGTGAAGTGGGGGCTAAAGGGACCCAGTACTTC. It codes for CASSEVGAKGTQYF. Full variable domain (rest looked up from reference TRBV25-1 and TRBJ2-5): EADIYQTPRYLVIGTGKKITLECSQTMGHDKMYWYQQDPGMELHLIHYSYGVNSTEKGDLSSESTVSRIRTEHFPLTLESARPSHTSQYLCASSEVGAKGTQYFGPGTRLLVL.

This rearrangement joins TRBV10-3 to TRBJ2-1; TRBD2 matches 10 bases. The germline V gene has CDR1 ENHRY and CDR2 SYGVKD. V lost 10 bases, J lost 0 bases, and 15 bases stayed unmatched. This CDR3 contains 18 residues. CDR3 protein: CASSTSPASGSSYNEQFF. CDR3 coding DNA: TGTGCCAGCAGCACCTCCCCGGCTAGCGGGAGCTCCTACAATGAGCAGTTCTTC.

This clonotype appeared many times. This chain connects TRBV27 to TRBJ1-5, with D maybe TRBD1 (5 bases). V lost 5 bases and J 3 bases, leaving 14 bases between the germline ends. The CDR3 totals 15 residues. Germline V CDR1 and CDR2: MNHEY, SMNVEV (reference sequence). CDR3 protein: CASSPGTLNNQPQHF. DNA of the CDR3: TGTGCCAGCAGTCCAGGGACTTTGAACAATCAGCCCCAGCATTTT.

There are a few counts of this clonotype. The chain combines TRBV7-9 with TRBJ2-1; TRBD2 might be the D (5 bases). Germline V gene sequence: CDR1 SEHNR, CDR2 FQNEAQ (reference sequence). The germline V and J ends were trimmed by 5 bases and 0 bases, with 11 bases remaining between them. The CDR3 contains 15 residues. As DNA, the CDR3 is TGTGCCAGCAGCGACCGCGGGTCCTCCTACAATGAGCAGTTCTTC. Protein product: CASSDRGSSYNEQFF.

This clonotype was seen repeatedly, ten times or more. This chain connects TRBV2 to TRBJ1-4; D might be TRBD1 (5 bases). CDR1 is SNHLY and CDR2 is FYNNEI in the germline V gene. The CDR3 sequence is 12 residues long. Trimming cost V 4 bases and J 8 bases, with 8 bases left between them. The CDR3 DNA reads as TGTGCCAGCAGTGGGAGGACAGAAAAACTGTTTTTT. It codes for CASSGRTEKLFF.

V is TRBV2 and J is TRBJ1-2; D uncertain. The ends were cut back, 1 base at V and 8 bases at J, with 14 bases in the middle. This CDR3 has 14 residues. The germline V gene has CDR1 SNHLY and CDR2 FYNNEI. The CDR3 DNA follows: TGTGCCAGCAGTGAAGGGTACGGCCTAGGGGGCTACACCTTC. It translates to CASSEGYGLGGYTF.

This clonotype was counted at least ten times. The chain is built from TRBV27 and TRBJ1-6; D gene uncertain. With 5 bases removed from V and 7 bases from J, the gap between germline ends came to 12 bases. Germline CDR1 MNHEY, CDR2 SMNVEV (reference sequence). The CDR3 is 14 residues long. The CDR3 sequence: CASSPRIWNSPLHF. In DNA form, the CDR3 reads TGTGCCAGCAGTCCCCGCATCTGGAATTCACCCCTCCACTTT.

The CDR3 loop is CASSAPVGEPGELFF. The CDR3 bases are TGTGCCAGCAGCGCCCCGGTAGGGGAACCCGGGGAGCTGTTTTTT. The chain carries TRBV12-3 or TRBV12-4 and TRBJ2-2; possible D gene TRBD1, 5 bases. The CDR3 length is 15 residues. Trimming stripped 6 bases from V and 6 bases from J, with 17 bases between.

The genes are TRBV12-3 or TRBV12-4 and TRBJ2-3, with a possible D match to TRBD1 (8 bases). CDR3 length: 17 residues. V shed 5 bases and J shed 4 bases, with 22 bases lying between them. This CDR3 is CASSPVVRTGRADTQYF. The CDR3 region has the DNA TGTGCCAGCAGTCCAGTGGTCAGGACAGGGAGGGCAGATACGCAGTATTTT.

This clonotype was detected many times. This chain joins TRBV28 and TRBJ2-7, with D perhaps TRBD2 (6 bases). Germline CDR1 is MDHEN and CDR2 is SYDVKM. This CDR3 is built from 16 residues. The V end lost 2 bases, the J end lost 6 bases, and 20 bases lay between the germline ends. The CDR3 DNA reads TGTGCCAGCAGTTTAATGGCGGGGCGGCGTCTAGGCGAGCAGTACTTC. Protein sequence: CASSLMAGRRLGEQYF.

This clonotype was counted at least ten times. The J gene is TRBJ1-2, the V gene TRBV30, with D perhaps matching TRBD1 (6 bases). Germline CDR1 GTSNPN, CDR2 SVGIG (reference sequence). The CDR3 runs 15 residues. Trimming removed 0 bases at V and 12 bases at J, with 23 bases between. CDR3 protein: CAWSVRRAGARGHTF. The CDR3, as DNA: TGTGCCTGGAGTGTACGAAGGGCGGGGGCCCGGGGGCACACCTTC. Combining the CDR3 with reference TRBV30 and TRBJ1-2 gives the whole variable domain SQTIHQWPATLVQPVGSPLSLECTVEGTSNPNLYWYRQAAGRGLQLLFYSVGIGQISSEVPQNLSASRPQDRQFILSSKKLLLSDSGFYLCAWSVRRAGARGHTFGSGTRLTVV.

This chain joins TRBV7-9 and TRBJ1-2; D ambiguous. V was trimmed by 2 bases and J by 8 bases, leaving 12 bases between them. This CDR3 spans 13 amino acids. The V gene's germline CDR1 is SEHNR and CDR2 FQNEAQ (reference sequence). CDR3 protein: CASSLIGSGGYTF. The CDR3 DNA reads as TGTGCCAGCAGCTTAATCGGATCCGGGGGCTACACCTTC.